Below, 27 T cell receptor beta chains from the same sample are listed, as sequenced in a study of tumor-infiltrating lymphocytes in oesophageal squamous cell carcinoma. In TCRdb, the PCR reads were re-called with MiXCR into one record per CDR3 protein. The profile shows 8,500 to 14,000 distinct CDR3 sequences, 57% of them singletons. Sequenced input: esophageal tumor tissue. The source is a male donor with esophageal squamous cell carcinoma.

This chain uses TRBV10-1 with TRBJ2-3, with D possibly called TRBD1 or TRBD2 (5 bases each). The J call may be wrong; the DNA end is better matched by TRBJ2-7. The germline gives CDR1 WNHNN, CDR2 SYGVQD (reference sequence). There are 18 residues in the CDR3. CDR3 nucleotides: TGCGCCAGCAGTGAGTCGCCCCCTTGGCTGGGGGATCCCTACGAGCAGTACTTC. This translates into CASSESPPWLGDPYEQYF.

The chain has TRBV28 and TRBJ1-5, with D hard to call. V lost 5 bases to trimming and J lost 8 bases, with 16 bases between them. The CDR3 runs 14 residues. The V gene's germline CDR1 is MDHEN and CDR2 SYDVKM. The CDR3 sequence: CASSGRAPGEPQHF. The DNA of the CDR3 is TGTGCCAGCAGTGGACGGGCCCCTGGGGAGCCCCAGCATTTT.

This clonotype was seen many times. The gene calls are TRBV6-1 and TRBJ2-3, with 7 bases identical to TRBD2. Unmatched junction bases numbered 10, after V lost 6 bases and J lost 4 bases. Germline V gene sequence: CDR1 MNHNS, CDR2 SASEGT. This CDR3 region has 15 residues. The CDR3 DNA reads TGTGCCAGCAGGCAGTCGGGAGGTAACGCAGATACGCAGTATTTT. It codes for CASRQSGGNADTQYF.

The chain uses TRBV7-4 and TRBJ2-1; TRBD2 matches 12 bases. The DNA end lines up better with TRBJ2-5; the J call may be wrong. CDR1 SGHVT and CDR2 SQSDAQ come from the germline V gene. The CDR3 has 15 amino acids. CDR3 sequence: CASSSGTSGQETQYF. The CDR3 DNA reads as TGTGCCAGCAGCTCCGGGACTAGCGGGCAAGAGACCCAGTACTTC.

CDR3 sequence reads: CASRGPITEAFF. The CDR3 nucleotides read TGTGCCAGCAGGGGGCCGATCACTGAAGCTTTCTTT. The chain has TRBV28 and TRBJ1-1; D possibly corresponds to TRBD1 (5 bases). Deletions cut 6 bases from V and 4 bases from J, with 9 bases between. Germline CDR1 is MDHEN and CDR2 is SYDVKM. CDR3 length equals 12 residues.

The chain combines TRBV24-1 with TRBJ2-1; TRBD1 matches 7 bases. With the DNA end fitting TRBJ2-5 better, the J assignment may be wrong. The V gene's germline CDR1 is KGHDR and CDR2 SFDVKD. CDR3 size: 13 residues. In DNA, the CDR3 is TGTGCCACCAGCCGGACAGGTCAGAAGACCCAGTACTTC. Encoded protein: CATSRTGQKTQYF.

The V call is TRBV6-1, the J call TRBJ1-1; 8 bases agree with TRBD1. Germline V gene data show CDR1 as MNHNS and CDR2 as SASEGT. CDR3 length equals 16 residues. The junction had 10 bases not matched to a gene; V was cut back by 6 bases and J by 1 base. The CDR3 DNA reads TGTGCCAGCAGGGGTCCCGGGACAGGACCGAACACTGAAGCTTTCTTT. Residues: CASRGPGTGPNTEAFF.

The CDR3 reads CASSLGQGKDTQYF. In DNA, the CDR3 is TGTGCCAGCAGCTTAGGACAGGGTAAAGATACGCAGTATTTT. The chain carries TRBV7-6 and TRBJ2-3; 7 bases line up with TRBD1. CDR1 and CDR2 (germline): SGHVS, FNYEAQ. The J segment lost 5 bases and the V segment lost 1 base, leaving 3 bases of the junction unmatched. CDR3 length: 14 amino acids.

A remark on this clonotype: A read error may account for a junction end that differs from germline. J is TRBJ1-2 and V is TRBV7-4; 7 bases are a match to TRBD1. Per the germline V gene, CDR1 is SGHVT and CDR2 is SQSDAQ. This CDR3 region has 12 residues. CDR3 DNA: TGTGCCAGCAGCTTAGATTGGCAGGGGGTACCCTTC. Encoded protein: CASSLDWQGVPF.

The rearrangement links TRBV7-2 to TRBJ1-2, with D possibly being TRBD1 (5 bases). The germline V and J ends were trimmed by 0 bases and 2 bases, with 13 bases remaining between them. The CDR3 runs to 16 residues. Germline CDR1 SGHTA, CDR2 FQGNSA. In DNA form, the CDR3 reads TGTGCCAGCAGCTTAGCGTTGGCAGGGACGAACTATGGCTACACCTTC. Its protein product is CASSLALAGTNYGYTF.

This chain joins TRBV7-2 and TRBJ2-3; a weak D match, TRBD2 (6 bases). The assigned J gene may be wrong: the sequence end matches TRBJ2-7 better. Germline CDR1 and CDR2: SGHTA and FQGNSA. The CDR3 is made up of 16 amino acids. CDR3 amino acids: CASCYDRNWRAYEQYF. For the CDR3, the DNA is TGTGCCAGCTGCTACGACAGAAACTGGAGGGCCTACGAGCAGTACTTC.

The DNA of the CDR3 is TGTGCCAGCAGACCTGCCGCCGGGCCCGCACGCAATGAGCAGTTCTTC. This codes for CASRPAAGPARNEQFF. This chain connects TRBV7-9 to TRBJ2-1; D gene uncertain. CDR3 size: 16 residues. V was shortened by 6 bases and J by 6 bases, with 21 bases between the two germline ends. Germline CDR1 and CDR2: SEHNR and FQNEAQ (reference sequence).

By sample share, this clonotype is large. This sequence joins TRBV27 and TRBJ2-1; no firm D call. This CDR3 is built from 13 residues. V lost 2 bases and J lost 9, with 11 bases in between. In germline, CDR1 is MNHEY, CDR2 SMNVEV (reference sequence). The CDR3 here is CASSLGVPGEQFF. The CDR3 nucleotides read TGTGCCAGCAGTTTAGGAGTTCCTGGTGAGCAGTTCTTC.

The genes are TRBV7-2 and TRBJ2-4; the match to TRBD2 covers 7 bases. Gene TRBJ2-5 matches the end of the DNA better, so the J call may be wrong. The CDR3 covers 14 residues. Looked up from germline, CDR1 is SGHTA and CDR2 is FQGNSA. The CDR3 region is CASSPEGGKETQYF. The CDR3, as DNA: TGTGCCAGCAGCCCCGAGGGAGGGAAAGAGACCCAGTACTTC.

V is TRBV6-5 and J is TRBJ2-3; 13 bases are shared with TRBD2. This CDR3 region has 18 residues. Per the germline V gene, CDR1 is MNHEY and CDR2 is SVGAGI. J lost 4 bases, V lost 6 bases, and 13 bases had no gene match. The CDR3: CASRSFRTSGRGADTQYF. For the CDR3, the DNA is TGTGCCAGCAGGTCCTTCAGGACTAGCGGGAGAGGCGCAGATACGCAGTATTTT.

This clonotype was seen repeatedly, ten times or more. The chain is built from TRBV7-3 and TRBJ2-5; 14 bases align to TRBD2. The length of the CDR3 is 18 residues. The germline V gene encodes CDR1 SGHTA and CDR2 FQGTGA. The V and J ends lost 4 bases and 7 bases, in that order; junction bases with no gene match: 14. The CDR3 bases are TGTGCCAGCAGCTCAACCGGGCCGGGACTAGCGGGAGACCCGACCCAGTACTTC. Its protein is CASSSTGPGLAGDPTQYF.

The rearrangement uses TRBV7-8 and TRBJ2-3; 8 bases are shared with TRBD1. Near its end, the DNA agrees better with TRBJ1-1, so the J call may be wrong. This CDR3 spans 14 amino acids. Germline CDR1 SGHVS, CDR2 FQNEAQ. Here the CDR3 reads CASSFDRGRTEAFF. The DNA of the CDR3 is TGTGCCAGCAGCTTCGACAGGGGTAGGACTGAAGCTTTCTTT.

V and J are TRBV6-6 and TRBJ2-4; TRBD2 might be the D (5 bases). The closer fit of TRBJ2-5 to the DNA end suggests the J call may be wrong. The V gene's germline CDR1 is MNHNY and CDR2 SVGAGI (reference sequence). The CDR3 is 14 amino acids. CDR3 loop: CASSYSRVGETQYF. The CDR3 bases are TGTGCCAGCAGTTACTCGAGGGTGGGAGAGACCCAGTACTTC.

As to this clonotype: Because the CDR3 is missing its conserved closing phenylalanine or tryptophan, this is likely a read error. The DNA is omitted, as the CDR3 cannot be located on it reliably, and the CDR3 follows TCRdb's listing. This chain connects TRBV7-6 to TRBJ2-1; the table's D call, TRBD2, was not checked against the DNA. The germline CDR1 and CDR2 sequences are SGHVS and FNYEAQ. The CDR3 totals 15 residues, both ends included. CDR3 residues: CASSLIAGNEQYFGS.

A word on this clonotype: Since no conserved phenylalanine or tryptophan closes the CDR3, a read error is the likely cause. The limits of the CDR3 on the DNA are not certain, so only TCRdb's listed CDR3 is given. The chain carries TRBV11-2 and TRBJ2-7; the table's D gene call, TRBD2, was not cross checked with the DNA. Germline V lookup: CDR1 SGHAT, CDR2 FQNNGV. The CDR3 comprises 16 residues, both ends counted. CDR3 sequence: CASSIGQGNSPLHFGN.

The rearrangement uses TRBV7-3 and TRBJ2-5; D might be TRBD1 or TRBD2, each matching 5 bases. The tail of the sequence fits TRBJ2-7 better, so the J call may be wrong. The CDR3 is 18 amino acids. Germline V lookup: CDR1 SGHTA, CDR2 FQGTGA. The DNA for the CDR3 is TGTGCCAGCAGCTTAGGGGGATTCAAGAGTTTAATCTCCTACGAGCAGTACTTC. Translating gives CASSLGGFKSLISYEQYF.

This chain connects TRBV7-2 to TRBJ2-7; 15 bases are shared with TRBD2. The J call may be wrong; the DNA end is better matched by TRBJ2-5. Germline V gives CDR1 SGHTA, CDR2 FQGNSA. The CDR3 totals 15 residues. CDR3 sequence: CASSKGTSGRETQYF. CDR3 bases: TGTGCCAGCAGCAAAGGGACTAGCGGGAGGGAGACCCAGTACTTC.

This clonotype is labeled medium-sized. The rearrangement links TRBV7-2 to TRBJ2-7; D may be TRBD2 (7 bases). V gave up 5 bases and J gave up 4 bases, with 18 bases separating them. There are 15 residues in the CDR3. The V gene's germline CDR1 is SGHTA and CDR2 FQGNSA. The CDR3 region is CASSPFEGGPYEQYF. The DNA for the CDR3 is TGTGCCAGCAGCCCCTTCGAGGGGGGGCCGTACGAGCAGTACTTC.

The genes are TRBV5-1 and TRBJ1-1; perhaps TRBD1 as D (6 bases). In germline, CDR1 is SGHRS, CDR2 YFSETQ. V lost 4 bases and J lost 3, with 22 bases in between. The CDR3 totals 17 residues. The CDR3 loop reads CASSPLAPTGPHTEAFF. CDR3 in DNA: TGCGCCAGCAGCCCACTTGCCCCGACAGGCCCCCACACTGAAGCTTTCTTT.

Comments on this clonotype: Because it lacks the conserved phenylalanine or tryptophan at the end, this CDR3 is likely a read error. The chain links TRBV7-3 to TRBJ2-3; no clear D. V dropped 3 bases and J dropped 6 bases, with 10 bases sitting between them. Germline lookup yields CDR1 SGHTA and CDR2 FQGTGA. The CDR3 totals 13 residues. Here the CDR3 DNA reads TGTGCCAGCAGCTTTAACGGTGGGGATACGCAGTATTTG. It translates to CASSFNGGDTQYL.

This clonotype was picked up a small number of times. This rearrangement joins TRBV7-3 to TRBJ2-3, with D perhaps matching TRBD1 (6 bases). CDR1 and CDR2 from the germline V gene are SGHTA and FQGTGA. The CDR3 spans 14 residues. V lost 5 bases and J lost 1, with 10 bases in between. Here the CDR3 DNA reads TGTGCCAGCAGCAAAGAGGGGGGCACAGATACGCAGTATTTT. It codes for CASSKEGGTDTQYF.

This sequence joins TRBV7-6 and TRBJ2-5; 8 bases fit TRBD1. The closer fit of TRBJ2-7 to the DNA end suggests the J call may be wrong. Germline CDR1 is SGHVS and CDR2 is FNYEAQ. The CDR3 consists of 16 residues. The DNA for the CDR3 is TGTGCCAGCAGCCGTGACAGGGGCTTAGCCTCCTACGAGCAGTACTTC. As protein: CASSRDRGLASYEQYF.